These 18 T cell receptor beta chains came from one sample sequenced in a study of CXCR3-negative and CXCR3-positive naive CD8 T cells. General observations from the study: In CXCR3-positive naive cells, the TRB CDR3s were more hydrophobic than in CXCR3-negative naive cells.

Their antigens are not known. The method, 5' RACE with UMI labels, was used to prepare the TRB cDNA libraries. With the 5' RACE reads reprocessed, TCRdb shows one record per CDR3 protein and no DNA. Its table lists 150,000 to 180,000 distinct CDR3 sequences. The specimen was naive CXCR3+ CD8+ T cells from blood. Subset given: CD45RO-CCR7+CD27+CD95- naive CD8+ T cells expressing CXCR3 (TNR3+). These TCRs come from a human donor in good health. Some clones in this sample may be carry-over from other donors' samples.

The rearrangement links TRBV20-1 to TRBJ1-1; the TCRdb call, TRBD1, lacks DNA for checking. The germline gives CDR1 DFQATT, CDR2 SNEGSKA (reference sequence). This CDR3 spans 12 amino acids. CDR3 sequence reads: CSASRTDTEAFF.

V is TRBV10-3 and J is TRBJ1-4. The CDR3 is 14 amino acids. CDR1 is ENHRY, CDR2 SYGVKD, per germline. The CDR3 spells CAISGDRSREKLFF.

The CDR3 loop reads CASSLEGGGQEDTQYF. The chain recombines TRBV6-5 with TRBJ2-3; lacking DNA, the TRBD2 call made by TCRdb goes unchecked. The CDR3 loop spans 16 amino acids. Germline CDR1 is MNHEY and CDR2 is SVGAGI.

This chain connects TRBV6-2 or TRBV6-3 to TRBJ1-1; TCRdb returns TRBD1, unconfirmable since there is no DNA. CDR3 size: 12 residues. Germline CDR1 is MNHEY and CDR2 is SVGEGT. This CDR3 reads CASTPGDTEAFF.

V and J are TRBV7-9 and TRBJ2-7; lacking DNA, the TRBD1 call made by TCRdb goes unchecked. CDR3 size: 14 residues. Germline CDR1 reads SEHNR; CDR2 reads FQNEAQ (reference sequence). CDR3 region: CASSLVGGYYEQYF.

The rearrangement links TRBV7-9 to TRBJ1-3; without DNA, the TCRdb call of TRBD1 cannot be checked. The CDR3 loop spans 16 amino acids. CDR1 and CDR2 (germline): SEHNR, FQNEAQ (reference sequence). Here the CDR3 reads CASSLDTGFSGNTIYF. Complete variable domain (other parts from reference TRBV7-9 and TRBJ1-3): DTGVSQNPRHKITKRGQNVTFRCDPISEHNRLYWYRQTLGQGPEFLTYFQNEAQLEKSRLLSDRFSAERPKGSFSTLEIQRTEQGDSAMYLCASSLDTGFSGNTIYFGEGSWLTVV.

This chain's CDR3 is CASSQALGSQPQHF. This chain uses TRBV4-1 with TRBJ1-5. The CDR3 runs 14 residues. Germline lookup yields CDR1 MGHRA and CDR2 YSYEKL.

The chain recombines TRBV11-2 with TRBJ1-4. Germline-derived CDR1 and CDR2 are SGHAT and FQNNGV. The CDR3 sequence is 14 residues long. CDR3 protein: CASSLGSANEKLFF.

V gene TRBV12-3 or TRBV12-4 combines with J gene TRBJ2-5. CDR3 length: 13 residues. This CDR3 reads CASSRLLQETQYF.

The chain has TRBV27 and TRBJ2-3; TCRdb indicates TRBD1, and absent DNA this call remains unverified. The CDR3 is made up of 15 amino acids. CDR1 is MNHEY and CDR2 is SMNVEV in the germline V gene (reference sequence). CDR3 in amino acids: CASRSGTGRLDTQYF.

The gene calls are TRBV12-3 or TRBV12-4 and TRBJ1-2; TCRdb's assignment of TRBD1 cannot be checked, as there is no DNA. The CDR3 runs 15 residues. CDR3 region: CASSPGGWTYYGYTF.

This CDR3 reads CASGSGLAVGSSYNEQFF. The genes are TRBV12-5 and TRBJ2-1; the TRBD2 assignment by TCRdb is unverifiable without DNA. The CDR3 totals 18 residues. The V gene's germline CDR1 is LGHNT and CDR2 FRNRAP. The full variable domain, with the rest looked up from reference TRBV12-5 and TRBJ2-1, is DARVTQTPRHKVTEMGQEVTMRCQPILGHNTVFWYRQTMMQGLELLAYFRNRAPLDDSGMPKDRFSAEMPDATLATLKIQPSEPRDSAVYFCASGSGLAVGSSYNEQFFGPGTRLTVL.

The rearrangement joins TRBV15 to TRBJ2-1; no DNA is available, so the TRBD2 call from TCRdb remains unchecked. The CDR3 is made up of 17 amino acids. CDR1 is LNHNV, CDR2 YYDKDF, per germline (reference sequence). The CDR3 loop is CATSRVAGGPSDNEQFF.

The chain uses TRBV4-2 and TRBJ2-2. Germline V CDR1 and CDR2: LGHNA, YNFKEQ. The CDR3 is 14 residues long. This CDR3 is CASSQEENTGELFF.

J is TRBJ2-5 and V is TRBV5-6. CDR1 and CDR2 (germline): SGHDT, YYEEEE. CDR3 length: 13 amino acids. This CDR3 is CASSSTGQETQYF.

The chain uses TRBV29-1 and TRBJ2-5. In germline, CDR1 is SQVTM, CDR2 ANQGSEA. CDR3 length: 13 amino acids. The CDR3 loop reads CSVEDAWGETQYF.

This chain joins TRBV7-3 and TRBJ1-6; TCRdb names TRBD1, which stays unverified in the absence of DNA. The CDR3 runs 16 residues. From germline, CDR1 is SGHTA and CDR2 FQGTGA. CDR3 sequence reads: CASSLRGTGRNSPLHF.

This chain links TRBV20-1 with TRBJ2-7; the D call from TCRdb, TRBD2, cannot be confirmed without DNA. CDR3 length: 20 amino acids. Germline CDR1 is DFQATT and CDR2 is SNEGSKA (reference sequence). The CDR3: CSGHGQDPGLAGDPTYEQYF.